The 22 T cell receptor beta chains reported below all come from one sample, sequenced in a study of blood T cell repertoires in COVID-19. Produced via immunoSEQ multiplex PCR; TCRdb's table is partial and in-frame only. Of about 180,000 clones in the sample, roughly 82% were seen once. Sequenced sample: peripheral blood. The source is a woman between 70 and 85 years old with acute or convalescent COVID-19.

This clone was found a few times. The chain is built from TRBV10-3 and TRBJ1-2, with 8 positions matching TRBD1. V shed 10 bases, J shed 4 bases, and the junction held 14 bases outside the gene matches. Germline lookup yields CDR1 ENHRY and CDR2 SYGVKD. CDR3 length: 15 amino acids. Here the CDR3 DNA reads TGTGCCACTTGGACAGGGACCGCAGGCCTCTATGGCTACACCTTC. It encodes CATWTGTAGLYGYTF.

The chain uses TRBV9 and TRBJ2-7, with D perhaps matching TRBD2 (5 bases). V was clipped by 4 bases and J by 0 bases, with 14 bases between them. Germline CDR1 SGDLS, CDR2 YYNGEE. There are 15 residues in the CDR3. The CDR3 bases are TGTGCCAGCAGCCGACGCCTGGGGAGCTCCTACGAGCAGTACTTC. Translating it yields CASSRRLGSSYEQYF.

The rearrangement joins TRBV11-2 to TRBJ2-7; 8 bases line up with TRBD2. The CDR3 is made up of 16 amino acids. V gave up 1 base and J gave up 3 bases; unmatched junction bases: 8. Germline V CDR1 and CDR2: SGHAT, FQNNGV. The CDR3 nucleotides are TGTGCCAGCAGCTTAGCTGGGACTAGAGGTGGCTACGAGCAGTACTTC. Its protein is CASSLAGTRGGYEQYF.

DNA for the CDR3: TGTGCCAGTAGCGACCAGGGGTTCTATGGCTACACCTTC. This sequence encodes CASSDQGFYGYTF. The chain carries TRBV19 and TRBJ1-2, with TRBD1 as a possible D gene (6 bases). This CDR3 has 13 amino acids. Germline V gene sequence: CDR1 LNHDA, CDR2 SQIVND (reference sequence). Trimming left V 6 bases short and J 4 bases short, with 12 bases between.

The chain is built from TRBV5-4 and TRBJ1-1; possibly TRBD1 for D (6 bases). V lost 0 bases to trimming and J lost 1 base, with 10 bases between them. The CDR3 totals 15 residues. Germline V gene lookup returns CDR1 SGHNT and CDR2 YYREEE (reference sequence). The DNA for the CDR3 is TGTGCCAGCAGCTTGGCGGTACAGGGGAACACTGAAGCTTTCTTT. Translated, it gives CASSLAVQGNTEAFF.

This clone was detected once. The chain links TRBV7-2 to TRBJ2-1, with unresolved D. V was clipped by 5 bases and J by 4 bases, with 9 bases between them. The CDR3 loop spans 13 amino acids. Per the germline V gene, CDR1 is SGHTA and CDR2 is FQGNSA. CDR3 coding DNA: TGTGCCAGCAGCCGTGACTGGTACAATGAGCAGTTCTTC. Protein: CASSRDWYNEQFF.

The V call is TRBV11-2, the J call TRBJ2-1; the match to TRBD2 covers 8 bases. In germline, CDR1 is SGHAT, CDR2 FQNNGV. The CDR3 totals 15 residues. V shed 4 bases, J shed 4 bases, and the junction held 6 bases outside the gene matches. CDR3 region: CASSSGLDSYNEQFF. In nucleotides, the CDR3 is TGTGCCAGCAGCTCGGGACTAGACTCGTACAATGAGCAGTTCTTC.

The chain has TRBV5-8 and TRBJ1-1; D not certain. The CDR3 is made up of 15 amino acids. Trimming pared 3 bases from V and 4 bases from J, leaving 16 bases between. Looked up from germline, CDR1 is SGHTS and CDR2 is YDEGEE. The CDR3 protein is CASSWRMGSGTEAFF. CDR3 coding DNA: TGTGCCAGCAGCTGGAGGATGGGGAGTGGCACTGAAGCTTTCTTT.

The rearrangement uses TRBV6-5 and TRBJ1-2; 7 positions agree with TRBD1. The CDR3 sequence is 14 residues long. CDR1 is MNHEY and CDR2 is SVGAGI in the germline V gene. Losses at the gene ends were 0 bases for V and 5 bases for J; bases not matched to a gene: 3. CDR3 amino acids: CASSYSTGWYGYTF. DNA for the CDR3: TGTGCCAGCAGTTACTCGACAGGGTGGTATGGCTACACCTTC.

The chain carries TRBV4-3 and TRBJ1-2; D remains unclear. The CDR3 sequence is 18 residues long. CDR1 and CDR2 (germline): LGHNA, YSLEER. V lost 0 bases to trimming and J lost 0 bases, with 17 bases between them. This CDR3 reads CASSQDVWTAGANYGYTF. Written as DNA, the CDR3 is TGCGCCAGCAGCCAAGATGTTTGGACGGCGGGAGCTAACTATGGCTACACCTTC.

CDR3 region: CASSVGRNTEAFF. CDR3 bases: TGTGCCAGCAGCGTAGGGAGAAACACTGAAGCTTTCTTT. This chain connects TRBV9 to TRBJ1-1; D unclear. The CDR3 has 13 amino acids. The V end lost 0 bases, the J end lost 2 bases, and 5 bases lay between the germline ends. Germline values: CDR1 SGDLS, CDR2 YYNGEE.

The chain links TRBV7-2 to TRBJ1-5, with unresolved D. The CDR3 is 15 amino acids. Looked up from germline, CDR1 is SGHTA and CDR2 is FQGNSA. The V end was cut by 5 bases, the J end by 1 base, with 12 bases between. CDR3 sequence: CASSEGSASNQPQHF. DNA for the CDR3: TGTGCCAGCAGCGAGGGATCTGCCAGCAATCAGCCCCAGCATTTT.

The rearrangement links TRBV6-2 or TRBV6-3 to TRBJ1-5, with D perhaps TRBD1 (5 bases). The germline V gene has CDR1 MNHEY and CDR2 SVGEGT. Trimming shortened V by 4 bases and J by 1 base, and 17 bases separated the two germline ends. The length of the CDR3 is 17 residues. The CDR3 loop reads CASSLPIDSISNQPQHF. CDR3 coding DNA: TGTGCCAGCAGTTTACCCATCGACAGTATAAGCAATCAGCCCCAGCATTTT.

This clone was counted many times. This chain connects TRBV7-9 to TRBJ2-7; possible D gene TRBD1, 6 bases. Looked up from germline, CDR1 is SEHNR and CDR2 is FQNEAQ (reference sequence). The V end was cut by 3 bases, the J end by 5 bases, with 14 bases between. The CDR3 runs 14 residues. The CDR3 is CASSFPTGYHEQYF. The DNA for the CDR3 is TGTGCCAGCAGCTTTCCGACAGGCTACCACGAGCAGTACTTC.

This clone was observed once. Other DNA sequences in this sample translate to the same CDR3. The chain has TRBV7-3 and TRBJ2-2; 10 nucleotides line up with TRBD2. The trim removed 4 bases at V and 4 bases at J, leaving 3 bases unmatched. This CDR3 spans 15 amino acids. In germline, CDR1 is SGHTA, CDR2 FQGTGA. The chain's CDR3 is CASSSRTSGTGELFF. CDR3 DNA: TGTGCCAGCAGCTCGAGGACTAGCGGCACCGGGGAGCTGTTTTTT.

The genes are TRBV28 and TRBJ1-4; unclear D gene. CDR1 is MDHEN, CDR2 SYDVKM, per germline. Trimming left V 1 base short and J 6 bases short, with 6 bases between. The CDR3 is 13 residues long. This chain's CDR3 is CASSLSFDEKLFF. DNA of the CDR3: TGTGCCAGCAGTTTATCTTTTGATGAAAAACTGTTTTTT.

The rearrangement links TRBV10-3 to TRBJ1-1; D possibly corresponds to TRBD1 (6 bases). The CDR3 contains 14 residues. V gave up 8 bases and J gave up 5 bases, with 18 bases separating them. Germline CDR1 ENHRY, CDR2 SYGVKD. The CDR3 DNA reads as TGTGCCATCCACGGCGGGGGACAAGGGACTGAAGCTTTCTTT. Amino acids: CAIHGGGQGTEAFF.

This rearrangement joins TRBV19 to TRBJ2-5, with 7 bases aligning to TRBD1. Germline-derived CDR1 and CDR2 are LNHDA and SQIVND (reference sequence). Trimming at V came to 3 bases and at J to 2 bases, leaving 15 bases not matched to a gene. CDR3 length: 18 amino acids. In nucleotides, the CDR3 is TGTGCCAGTAGTATTCTTTTCGGTTTTGGGACAGTTCAAGAGACCCAGTACTTC. Translation: CASSILFGFGTVQETQYF.

This chain joins TRBV2 and TRBJ1-2, with 8 positions matching TRBD1. The CDR3 sequence is 14 residues long. CDR1 is SNHLY and CDR2 is FYNNEI in the germline V gene. The ends lost 4 bases at V and 8 bases at J; junction bases unmatched: 9. The CDR3 reads CASSVGQAREGYTF. The CDR3 coding sequence is TGTGCCAGCAGTGTGGGACAGGCTCGGGAGGGCTACACCTTC.

CDR3 coding DNA: TGTGCCAGCAGTTTACGCTTACAGGTGGTTACCGCACCCCTCCACTTT. This encodes CASSLRLQVVTAPLHF. This chain links TRBV28 with TRBJ1-6; D might be TRBD1 (5 bases). Trimming removed 2 bases at V and 11 bases at J, with 19 bases between. CDR1 is MDHEN, CDR2 SYDVKM, per germline. This CDR3 is 16 amino acids long.

The rearrangement uses TRBV30 and TRBJ1-1, with 7 bases that match TRBD1. This CDR3 region has 13 residues. Germline loops: CDR1 GTSNPN, CDR2 SVGIG (reference sequence). Germline trimming cut 4 bases from V and 3 bases from J; bases unmatched to any gene: 5. The CDR3 sequence is CAWKTGRYTEAFF. The CDR3 nucleotides read TGTGCCTGGAAGACAGGGAGATACACTGAAGCTTTCTTT.

The chain is built from TRBV19 and TRBJ1-4; a weak D match, TRBD1 (6 bases). Trimming shortened V by 6 bases and J by 4 bases, and 15 bases separated the two germline ends. The CDR3 covers 15 residues. Germline-derived CDR1 and CDR2 are LNHDA and SQIVND (reference sequence). This CDR3 is CASRTRDNSNEKLFF. The CDR3 DNA reads TGTGCCAGTAGAACACGGGACAACAGTAATGAAAAACTGTTTTTT. Combining the CDR3 with reference TRBV19 and TRBJ1-4 gives the whole variable domain DGGITQSPKYLFRKEGQNVTLSCEQNLNHDAMYWYRQDPGQGLRLIYYSQIVNDFQKGDIAEGYSVSREKKESFPLTVTSAQKNPTAFYLCASRTRDNSNEKLFFGSGTQLSVL.